Presented here are 17 T cell receptor beta chains from one specimen sequenced in a study of identical twins (dated by TCRdb to the mid-2010s). The library was prepared using 5' RACE. The instrument was an Illumina HiSeq 2000. TCRdb itself trimmed the public reads at Q25 with fastp, ran MiXCR and retained productive beta chains. Rows merge per CDR3 protein into single entries with the most common DNA and genes. Counted in this sample were 690,000 or so distinct CDR3 sequences; 8.5% to 9% of them appeared once. The ten most abundant clones make up approximately 0.89% of the sample. The data were also submitted as part of a second study, on yellow fever vaccine responses in identical twins.

The sample comprised PBMCs. The source is a woman younger than 30 in good health.

This clonotype was seen only a few times. The gene calls are TRBV20-1 and TRBJ2-1, with D maybe TRBD2 (5 bases). Trimming took off 2 bases at V and 2 bases at J, with 10 bases between the two ends. The V gene's germline CDR1 is DFQATT and CDR2 SNEGSKA (reference sequence). CDR3 length equals 14 residues. The CDR3 bases are TGCAGTGCTAGACCGGGAACTACCTACAATGAGCAGTTCTTC. This translates into CSARPGTTYNEQFF.

The V call is TRBV6-2 or TRBV6-3, the J call TRBJ2-5; D may be TRBD1 (5 bases). Germline V lookup: CDR1 MNHEY, CDR2 SVGEGT. V was shortened by 7 bases and J by 5 bases, with 11 bases between the two germline ends. This CDR3 spans 12 amino acids. Here the CDR3 reads CASNLSGETQYF. CDR3 bases: TGTGCCAGCAATCTCTCAGGGGAGACCCAGTACTTC.

This clonotype was seen at least ten times. The chain is built from TRBV4-1 and TRBJ2-2, with 8 nucleotides matching TRBD2. Germline values: CDR1 MGHRA, CDR2 YSYEKL. V dropped 2 bases and J dropped 5; count of bases not matched to a gene: 10. This CDR3 is 17 amino acids long. CDR3 region: CASSQTGPGGITGELFF. The CDR3 bases are TGCGCCAGCAGCCAAACGGGACCGGGAGGGATTACCGGGGAGCTGTTTTTT.

This clonotype was seen at least ten times. The chain has TRBV25-1 and TRBJ2-7; D ambiguous. CDR3 length: 13 residues. Trimming left V 3 bases short and J 2 bases short, with 8 bases between. Germline V gene sequence: CDR1 MGHDK, CDR2 SYGVNS. The CDR3 here is CASSDSNTYEQYF. CDR3 bases: TGTGCCAGCAGTGATTCCAATACCTACGAGCAGTACTTC.

This clonotype was detected once. The CDR3 reads CAISPWGEKLFF. The CDR3 nucleotides are TGTGCCATCAGTCCATGGGGTGAAAAACTGTTTTTT. The chain has TRBV10-3 and TRBJ1-4; D remains ambiguous. The V gene's germline CDR1 is ENHRY and CDR2 SYGVKD. Trimming stripped 5 bases from V and 7 bases from J, with 8 bases between. This CDR3 is 12 amino acids long.

The gene calls are TRBV20-1 and TRBJ2-5; 13 positions match TRBD2. Germline trimming cut 3 bases from V and 0 bases from J; bases unmatched to any gene: 1. This CDR3 contains 15 residues. The germline CDR1 and CDR2 sequences are DFQATT and SNEGSKA (reference sequence). The CDR3 sequence is CSARGTSGNQETQYF. The CDR3 DNA reads TGCAGTGCTAGGGGGACTAGCGGGAACCAAGAGACCCAGTACTTC.

This clonotype appeared many times. The chain combines TRBV29-1 with TRBJ2-1; TRBD1 matches 8 bases. Looked up from germline, CDR1 is SQVTM and CDR2 is ANQGSEA. The CDR3 totals 15 residues. V lost 0 bases, J lost 5 bases, and 6 bases stayed unmatched. For the CDR3, the DNA is TGCAGCGTTGAAGATTCCGGGACAGGCGACAATGAGCAGTTCTTC. Its protein is CSVEDSGTGDNEQFF.

The chain joins TRBV10-3 to TRBJ2-7; the D gene is possibly TRBD2 (5 bases). V was shortened by 11 bases and J by 2 bases, with 13 bases between the two germline ends. CDR3 length: 12 amino acids. CDR1 is ENHRY, CDR2 SYGVKD, per germline. The CDR3 here is CASGSAAYEQYF. The CDR3 bases are TGTGCCTCAGGTAGCGCTGCCTACGAGCAGTACTTC.

Concerning this clonotype: A read error may be the cause here, since a much bigger clone is one base away. This sequence joins TRBV5-1 and TRBJ2-7; D is perhaps TRBD2 (6 bases). V dropped 4 bases and J dropped 1 base, with 15 bases sitting between them. The germline CDR1 and CDR2 sequences are SGHRS and YFSETQ. The CDR3 totals 15 residues. The CDR3 region has the DNA TGCGCCAGCAGCACGGGTGCGGGGCTTTCCTACGAGCAGTACTTC. Residues: CASSTGAGLSYEQYF.

This clonotype appeared a few times. The chain uses TRBV5-1 and TRBJ2-3; D gene unclear. The CDR3 extends over 13 amino acids. Per the germline V gene, CDR1 is SGHRS and CDR2 is YFSETQ. V was clipped by 6 bases and J by 0 bases, with 8 bases between them. CDR3 DNA: TGCGCCAGCATGATGACGAGCACAGATACGCAGTATTTT. Protein product: CASMMTSTDTQYF.

The chain carries TRBV6-1 and TRBJ1-4; D is ambiguous. Germline V CDR1 and CDR2: MNHNS, SASEGT. Trimming left V 6 bases short and J 0 bases short, with 11 bases between. This CDR3 contains 15 residues. The CDR3 loop reads CASRQAGATNEKLFF. In DNA, the CDR3 is TGTGCCAGCAGACAAGCCGGGGCAACTAATGAAAAACTGTTTTTT.

The rearrangement joins TRBV3-1 to TRBJ2-3; 10 nucleotides match TRBD2. V lost 6 bases to trimming and J lost 4 bases; unmatched junction nucleotides: 7. The CDR3 covers 15 residues. The V gene's germline CDR1 is LGHDT and CDR2 YNNKEL (reference sequence). DNA of the CDR3: TGTGCCAGCAGTCATCTAGCGGGGGCCCCAGATACGCAGTATTTT. As protein: CASSHLAGAPDTQYF.

This clonotype was seen only a few times. V and J are TRBV28 and TRBJ2-5, with 7 positions matching TRBD1. With V trimmed by 4 bases and J by 4 bases, 12 bases remained unmatched. The CDR3 is 16 amino acids. Germline CDR1 MDHEN, CDR2 SYDVKM. In nucleotides, the CDR3 is TGTGCCAGCAGTTCCCACGCACAGGGGCAAGGAGAGACCCAGTACTTC. It codes for CASSSHAQGQGETQYF. The whole variable domain, remainder taken from reference TRBV28 and TRBJ2-5, is DVKVTQSSRYLVKRTGEKVFLECVQDMDHENMFWYRQDPGLGLRLIYFSYDVKMKEKGDIPEGYSVSREKKERFSLILESASTNQTSMYLCASSSHAQGQGETQYFGPGTRLLVL.

This clonotype was counted many times. This chain links TRBV5-1 with TRBJ2-2, with 12 nucleotides matching TRBD1. The CDR3 is 16 residues long. V lost 5 bases and J lost 6; bases outside the gene matches: 8. Germline V gene lookup returns CDR1 SGHRS and CDR2 YFSETQ. DNA of the CDR3: TGCGCCAGCAGGTCCGGGACAGGGGGCTTGGCCGGGGAGCTGTTTTTT. Its translation: CASRSGTGGLAGELFF.

The rearrangement links TRBV20-1 to TRBJ1-1, with TRBD1 as a possible D gene (6 bases). This CDR3 comprises 13 residues. The ends were cut back, 0 bases at V and 1 base at J, with 6 bases in the middle. From germline, CDR1 is DFQATT and CDR2 SNEGSKA (reference sequence). In nucleotides, the CDR3 is TGCAGTGCTAGAGAGGACAGGAACACTGAAGCTTTCTTT. As protein: CSAREDRNTEAFF.

V usage is TRBV2 and J usage is TRBJ1-2, with a weak D call TRBD1 (5 bases). Looked up from germline, CDR1 is SNHLY and CDR2 is FYNNEI. The CDR3 loop spans 14 amino acids. V was clipped by 7 bases and J by 6 bases, with 18 bases between them. The CDR3 bases are TGTGCCAGCAAGATACGGGGCAGCTGGGATGGCTACACCTTC. Protein: CASKIRGSWDGYTF.

In this sample, this clonotype turned up a few times. The chain joins TRBV20-1 to TRBJ1-2; 9 nucleotides match TRBD1. In germline, CDR1 is DFQATT, CDR2 SNEGSKA (reference sequence). The V and J ends lost 6 bases and 4 bases, in that order; junction bases with no gene match: 3. The CDR3 covers 12 residues. The CDR3, as DNA: TGCAGTGCCGCGGACAGGGGCTATGGCTACACCTTC. Its protein is CSAADRGYGYTF.